This T cell receptor beta chain was documented in a study of T cell repertoires in cytomegalovirus infection. Study context: CMV epitopes used comprised recently identified HLA-C-restricted ones and well-studied HLA-B-restricted ones.

MiXCR, applied by TCRdb to the reads, yields one record per CDR3 protein. The table includes around 750,000 distinct CDR3 sequences, 30% to 35% detected once. This CDR3 is 15 amino acids long. V trimming: 1 base; J trimming: 7 bases; junction bases outside the gene matches: 4. Comments on this clonotype: No antigen is known for it.

The specimen comprised cultured CD8+ T cells from PBMCs, sampled from culture after CMV antigen stimulation. The chain recombines TRBV12-3 or TRBV12-4 with TRBJ2-5; 12 bases map to TRBD2. This receptor was identified in a human donor in good health (CMV status not recorded). Some clones in this sample may be carry-over from other donors' samples. The CDR3 sequence is CASSLGLAGVATQYF. CDR3 nucleotides: TGTGCCAGCAGTTTAGGACTAGCGGGGGTTGCGACCCAGTACTTC.